This TCR beta chain came from a study of shared clonotypes between healthy human individuals (TCRdb year 2020). A note on the overall study: The cohort included a few men and a couple of women between 18 and 49 years of age. For each donor, CD4 naive and CD4 memory were each given three plates, CD8 naive was given two plates, and CD8 memory was given one plate. To estimate repertoire size and how much clonotypes are shared between individuals, the study performed deep sequencing of blood TCR repertoires from about five healthy adults. To increase sequencing depth and limit assay-specific biases, TCR repertoire library preparation and sequencing were carried out by different laboratories using diverse techniques. Leukapheresis yielded between about 0.85 and 10 billion PBMCs per donor.

For the CD8 naive samples, CD45RO-negative cells were positively selected for CCR7, yielding a CD45RA+CCR7+ population from which TemRA cells were excluded. The donors were healthy, HIV-negative adults who had no recently reported acute infections or vaccinations. Every donor was a Caucasian adult living in Nashville, Tennessee, USA. After blood collection by leukapheresis, PBMCs were isolated using Ficoll-Histopaque density gradient centrifugation and then cryopreserved in the vapor phase of liquid nitrogen. Purity and quantity of every magnetically sorted T cell population were checked by analytical flow cytometry. Each sorted fraction had its genomic DNA isolated and then quantified by UV absorbance on a Nanodrop 2000c. About this clone: Its antigen has not been determined. Per-base quality was not reported, and no clone a single base away is much larger than it.

CDR3 length: 12 amino acids, cysteine to phenylalanine. The DNA shown is the 36-base CDR3, in frame from base 1. V loses 8 bases of germline sequence and J loses 3 bases, and the interval between the two ends is 11 bases. CDR1 and CDR2 (MDHEN, SYDVKM) derive from the germline V gene. The paper as a whole reports these results and caveats: Pairwise subsampling indicated that sequencing depth was expected to affect the degree of clonotype sharing among donors. Even with the large sequencing depth, rarefaction of the sorted-subset datasets indicated that sequencing was incomplete. Naive subsets generally had larger estimated clonotype richness than memory subsets. Because the study included a small number of donors, the genetic and exposure-history diversity represented was limited. Sampling was restricted to blood, and TCR repertoires in tissue are likely to differ from TCR repertoires in blood. Higher generation probabilities were observed for clonotypes shared by all four sorted-subset donors than for non-shared clonotypes. Across a handful of donors, about 4.5% of naive CD4, 3% to 3.5% of naive CD8, 2.3% of memory CD4, and roughly 0.4% of memory CD8 clonotypes were shared.

Using the deep immunoSEQ assay, multiplex PCR amplified TCR CDR3 regions from genomic DNA. Extracted genomic DNA from each cell subset was distributed evenly across all wells of several immunoSEQ 96-well plates, and each plate was treated as a replicate. For sorted subsets, 200 ng of genomic DNA, equivalent to 30,000 or so T cell genomes, went into each replicate PCR. Purified libraries were quantified with a Qubit 3.0 fluorometer, sized on a Bioanalyzer 2100, and re-quantified with the KAPA Library Quantification kit. Every immunoSEQ 96-well plate was sequenced on a dedicated single-read 150-cycle Illumina NextSeq 550 flow cell. From the authors' description of their analysis: The immunoSEQ output contained only junctional sequences without quality scores, so filtering could not match that applied to full-length reads. To assign V/J genes and CDR3, sequences were annotated against IMGT germline references using PyIR, a Python wrapper for IgBLAST v1.9. Reads were removed for weak V/J assignments (E-value above 1e-6), missing CDR3, stop codons, out-of-frame junctions, or ambiguous translated residues. A V3J clonotype was defined by an identical inferred V gene, J gene, and CDR3 amino acid sequence. Percentage overlap between repertoires was calculated by dividing the number of shared unique clonotypes by the size of the smaller repertoire. Repertoire richness was assessed with RTK rarefaction, the Chao1 estimator, and Recon v2.1 estimates of unobserved clonotypes. For all TCRbeta clonotypes obtained by the gDNA method from a handful of donors, generation probabilities were computed with OLGA. TCRdb mirrors the immuneACCESS table, restricted to in-frame sequences. Some clones are absent from its copies; in checked studies, under half trace to an unresolved V gene, and the reason for the others is unknown. For V, J and clone size, that table is used; D and trimming come from the DNA. A total of some 2,000,000 clones appear in this sample, about 95% of them only once. The ten top clones hold roughly 1% of the sample.

This chain is built from TRBV28 and TRBJ2-7; the best D guess is TRBD2, with 5 bases matching. The sequenced sample consisted of naive CD8+ T cells sorted from blood. In light of the paper, this sample's cell subset or site label describes: CD45RA+CCR7+. This sequence originates from a man aged 18 to 29 in good health. The CDR3 here reads CASSEGYYEQYF. The nucleotides are TGTGCCAGCTCCGAGGGCTACTACGAGCAGTACTTC.